This T cell receptor beta chain was profiled in a study of cytomegalovirus exposure and HLA in healthy donors. The PCR employed 60 Vbeta primers together with 13 Jbeta primers. The method was immunoSEQ multiplex PCR; TCRdb's version includes in-frame clones alone and lacks a portion of them. Of about 130,000 clones in the sample, roughly 83% were seen once. Findings and limits, study-wide: When a later analysis was performed, an Asian-associated ancestry cluster reportedly had fewer N-insertions than the approximately 700-donor mean. The authors judged a highly shared variant cluster likely a sequencing artifact. TCR beta chains numbering more than 150 were designated cytomegalovirus-associated.

For this clone: Its target is not known.

The germline V gene encodes CDR1 MNHEY and CDR2 SMNVEV (reference sequence). V was pared by 11 bases and J by 4 bases, with 6 bases of the junction left unmatched. The CDR3 covers 12 residues. This chain joins TRBV27 and TRBJ2-7; 9 nucleotides agree with TRBD1. The sequence was obtained from a girl aged 2-9 years in good health and CMV-seronegative. Sequencing used PBMCs. Here the CDR3 reads CASRTGAYEQYF. The CDR3 DNA is TGTGCCTCAAGGACAGGGGCGTACGAGCAGTACTTC.